This entry lists 10 T cell receptor beta chains sequenced from one sample in a study of cytomegalovirus exposure and HLA in healthy donors. PCR used 60 Vbeta primers and 13 Jbeta primers. The assay was immunoSEQ multiplex PCR, and TCRdb's table has in-frame clones only and misses some. The data show around 120,000 clones, with over 60% seen just once and 2.7% held by the top ten. Source material: PBMCs. Every receptor here comes from a woman in her thirties or forties in good health and CMV-seropositive.

This clone was observed a few times. This rearrangement joins TRBV29-1 to TRBJ1-4; D unresolved. CDR3 length: 12 amino acids. Germline V gene sequence: CDR1 SQVTM, CDR2 ANQGSEA. V was pared by 4 bases and J by 4 bases, with 7 bases between. The CDR3 nucleotides are TGCAGCGTTGCCGGGGTTAATGAAAAACTGTTTTTT. This translates into CSVAGVNEKLFF.

The rearrangement uses TRBV18 and TRBJ1-4; D is unresolved. CDR3 length: 13 amino acids. V lost 0 bases to trimming and J lost 7 bases, with 6 bases between them. Germline CDR1 is KGHSH and CDR2 is LQKENI. The CDR3 DNA reads TGTGCCAGCTCACCACCGTCGCGTGAAAAACTGTTTTTT. This gives the protein CASSPPSREKLFF. The full variable domain, completed using reference TRBV18 and TRBJ1-4, is NAGVMQNPRHLVRRRGQEARLRCSPMKGHSHVYWYRQLPEEGLKFMVYLQKENIIDESGMPKERFSAEFPKEGPSILRIQQVVRGDSAAYFCASSPPSREKLFFGSGTQLSVL.

In its sample, this clone was seen a few times. The chain recombines TRBV4-3 with TRBJ2-3; maybe TRBD2 (5 bases). CDR1 and CDR2 (germline): LGHNA, YSLEER. Trimming shortened V by 3 bases and J by 1 base, and 5 bases separated the two germline ends. This CDR3 has 13 residues. The CDR3 reads CASSQEGTDTQYF. The CDR3 DNA follows: TGCGCCAGCAGCCAGGAGGGCACAGATACGCAGTATTTT.

The chain carries TRBV5-1 and TRBJ2-2; 7 positions agree with TRBD1. This CDR3 spans 14 amino acids. CDR1 is SGHRS and CDR2 is YFSETQ in the germline V gene. After removal of 10 bases from V and 0 bases from J, the junction contained 6 bases not matched to a gene. CDR3 loop: CASEDRTNTGELFF. DNA of the CDR3: TGCGCCTCGGAGGACAGGACGAACACCGGGGAGCTGTTTTTT.

This chain links TRBV6-1 with TRBJ1-1, with D perhaps TRBD1 (6 bases). CDR3 length equals 16 residues. The V and J ends lost 3 bases and 5 bases respectively, with 19 bases between them. Germline lookup yields CDR1 MNHNS and CDR2 SASEGT. Here the CDR3 reads CASSEVPGTIGTEAFF. The DNA of the CDR3 is TGTGCCAGCAGTGAGGTCCCCGGGACAATTGGGACTGAAGCTTTCTTT.

CDR3 amino acids: CASGLAGGNEQFF. CDR3 nucleotides: TGCGCCAGCGGGCTAGCGGGAGGCAATGAGCAGTTCTTC. The rearrangement links TRBV10-2 to TRBJ2-1, with 11 nucleotides matching TRBD2. This CDR3 comprises 13 residues. Germline CDR1 and CDR2: WSHSY and SAAADI. The V gene end was trimmed by 8 bases and the J gene end by 6 bases; junction bases not matched to a gene: 3.

This clone was detected a few times. The V gene is TRBV6-1, the J gene TRBJ2-2; TRBD2 agrees at 7 bases. J lost 4 bases, V lost 7 bases, and 6 bases had no gene match. The germline gives CDR1 MNHNS, CDR2 SASEGT. The CDR3 totals 14 residues. CDR3 sequence reads: CASMGLYSTGELFF. The DNA for the CDR3 is TGTGCCAGCATGGGACTATATTCCACCGGGGAGCTGTTTTTT.

This clone was observed a handful of times. V is TRBV11-2 and J is TRBJ2-7, with D perhaps TRBD2 (5 bases). Deletions cut 0 bases from V and 0 bases from J, with 12 bases between. CDR1 is SGHAT, CDR2 FQNNGV, per germline. CDR3 length equals 16 residues. The chain's CDR3 is CASSLDSGGSSYEQYF. The CDR3 nucleotides are TGTGCCAGCAGCTTAGATTCGGGCGGGTCCTCCTACGAGCAGTACTTC.

This rearrangement joins TRBV5-6 to TRBJ1-5; TRBD1 aligns across 9 bases. The CDR3 is 15 residues long. The trim removed 5 bases at V and 7 bases at J, leaving 10 bases unmatched. Germline V gives CDR1 SGHDT, CDR2 YYEEEE. CDR3 sequence: CASSPGTGKGQPQHF. The CDR3 DNA is TGTGCCAGCAGTCCCGGGACAGGGAAGGGACAGCCCCAGCATTTT.

This clone was counted a single time. V is TRBV2 and J is TRBJ2-2; 8 bases are a match to TRBD2. The J segment lost 3 bases and the V segment lost 9 bases, leaving 9 bases of the junction unmatched. Germline V gene sequence: CDR1 SNHLY, CDR2 FYNNEI. The CDR3 has 15 amino acids. DNA of the CDR3: TGTGCCAGTACCTACCGGGGGGGCCACACCGGGGAGCTGTTTTTT. This encodes CASTYRGGHTGELFF.